The clone carrying this TCR beta chain showed up just once. Its antigen is not identified. This specimen belongs to a study of a mutant IDH1 vaccine in newly diagnosed glioma. Study information: Treated individuals were about 62% male and roughly 38% female, averaging roughly 38 years of age. V12 corresponded to week 35 and V13 to week 47.

TCRdb's copy holds only in-frame clones and misses some; the assay was immunoSEQ multiplex PCR. The data contain tens of thousands of clones, around 74% of them singletons. Time point reported: week 35, safety follow-up. The vaccine gave 300 ug of a 20-mer mutant IDH1 peptide subcutaneously per dose. V was shortened by 4 bases and J by 5 bases, with 12 bases between the two germline ends. The CDR3 runs to 13 residues. The V gene's germline CDR1 is SGHTA and CDR2 FQGTGA. This chain links TRBV7-3 with TRBJ2-7; D not certain. This receptor was taken from a man aged 50 to 60 with glioma. This material consisted of PBMCs, taken from a glioma patient whose treatment included an IDH1 peptide vaccine. The DNA for the CDR3 is TGTGCCAGCAGCTCCGTGCCCATGGACGAGCAGTACTTC. Its protein is CASSSVPMDEQYF.